This is a list of T cell receptor beta chains from one sample in a study of CD4 T cells in relation to SARS-CoV-2 and coronaviruses. TCRdb's table, derived via immunoSEQ multiplex PCR, lists solely in-frame clones and lacks some. The table lists 60,000 to 80,000 clones, around 86% of them singletons. The specimen was memory CD4+ T cells from PBMCs. These receptors came from a human donor in good health. Each CDR3 is given with its conserved first and last residue. Fields, in order: J gene, V gene, clone size, D gene, CDR3 protein, CDR3 DNA. The D gene is left open where the match is weak. Clone size is shown for a subset of rows, as once, few, many or a class of expanded clone.

>TRBJ2-5|TRBV5-1|.|TRBD1
CASSLDRGEGETQYF
TGCGCCAGCAGCTTGGACAGGGGCGAGGGAGAGACCCAGTACTTC
>TRBJ2-7|TRBV7-3|.|TRBD1
CASSFGQGHYEQYF
TGTGCCAGCAGTTTCGGACAGGGGCACTACGAGCAGTACTTC
>TRBJ2-4|TRBV7-9|.|.
CASSLYLGGGLDIQYF
TGTGCCAGCAGCCTCTACCTAGGGGGGGGCTTGGACATTCAGTACTTC
>TRBJ1-1|TRBV6-2/TRBV6-3|.|.
CASSYRDGNTEAFF
TGTGCCAGCAGTTACAGGGACGGGAACACTGAAGCTTTCTTT
>TRBJ2-7|TRBV2|once|TRBD1
CASSAGTAFSYEQYF
TGTGCCAGCAGCGCCGGGACAGCCTTCTCCTACGAGCAGTACTTC
>TRBJ2-2|TRBV11-3|once|.
CASSRGTGELFF
TGTGCCAGCAGCCGCGGTACCGGGGAGCTGTTTTTT
>TRBJ2-5|TRBV2|.|TRBD2
CASAQREKETQYF
TGTGCCAGCGCCCAGCGGGAAAAGGAGACCCAGTACTTC
>TRBJ1-1|TRBV29-1|.|TRBD1
CSVEGTGNTEAFF
TGCAGCGTTGAAGGGACAGGGAACACTGAAGCTTTCTTT
>TRBJ1-3|TRBV2|.|.
CASSDWGRRGNTIYF
TGTGCCAGCAGTGATTGGGGAAGAAGGGGAAACACCATATATTTT
>TRBJ2-1|TRBV5-1|.|TRBD2
CASSWTGTSGRSYNEQFF
TGCGCCAGCAGCTGGACCGGGACTAGCGGGAGAAGCTACAATGAGCAGTTCTTC
>TRBJ2-7|TRBV28|.|.
CASGLRSYEQYF
TGTGCCAGCGGCCTCAGGTCCTACGAGCAGTACTTC
>TRBJ1-4|TRBV18|.|.
CASSRGLETNEKLFF
TGTGCCAGCTCACGAGGACTTGAAACTAATGAAAAACTGTTTTTT
>TRBJ2-3|TRBV28|.|.
CASSPLWYTQYF
TGTGCCAGCAGTCCTCTATGGTATACGCAGTATTTT
>TRBJ2-5|TRBV5-4|.|.
CASSLAQETQYF
TGTGCCAGCAGCTTGGCCCAAGAGACCCAGTACTTC
>TRBJ2-1|TRBV7-9|.|.
CASSPPITGEYNEQFF
TGTGCCAGCAGCCCTCCCATTACGGGAGAGTACAATGAGCAGTTCTTC